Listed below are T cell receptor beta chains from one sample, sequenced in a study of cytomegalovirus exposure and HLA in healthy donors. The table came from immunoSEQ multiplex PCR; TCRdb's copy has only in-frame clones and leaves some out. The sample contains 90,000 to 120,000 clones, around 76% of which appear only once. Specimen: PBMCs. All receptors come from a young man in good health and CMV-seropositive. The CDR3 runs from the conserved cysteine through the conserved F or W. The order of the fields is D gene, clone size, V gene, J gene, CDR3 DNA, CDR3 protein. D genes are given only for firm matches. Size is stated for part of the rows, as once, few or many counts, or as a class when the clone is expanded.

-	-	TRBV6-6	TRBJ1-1	TGTGCCAGCCGATACGAAGCAGGGAACACTGAAGCTTTCTTT	CASRYEAGNTEAFF
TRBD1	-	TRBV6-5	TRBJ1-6	TGTGCCAGCAGACGGGACAGCAATTCACCCCTCCACTTT	CASRRDSNSPLHF
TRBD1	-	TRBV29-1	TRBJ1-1	TGCAGCGTTTGGACAGGGGGCACTGAAGCTTTCTTT	CSVWTGGTEAFF
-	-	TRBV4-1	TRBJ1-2	TGCGCCAGCAGCCAAGATCTGACACTGAAAAACTATGGCTACACCTTC	CASSQDLTLKNYGYTF
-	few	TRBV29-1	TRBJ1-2	TGCAGCGTTGAAACGGGAGAGGATGGCTACACCTTC	CSVETGEDGYTF
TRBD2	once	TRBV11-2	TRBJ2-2	TGTGCCAGCAGCCCGCGGCTAGCGGGGTCCACCGGGGAGCTGTTTTTT	CASSPRLAGSTGELFF
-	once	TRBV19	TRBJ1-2	TGTGCCAGTAGTATTTCGGATGGCTACACCTTC	CASSISDGYTF
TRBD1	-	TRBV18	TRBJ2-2	TGTGCCAGCTCACTAAGGACAGGCCCGAACACCGGGGAGCTGTTTTTT	CASSLRTGPNTGELFF
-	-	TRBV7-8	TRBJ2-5	TGTGCCAGCAGCTTATCGTGGCTTCAAGAGACCCAGTACTTC	CASSLSWLQETQYF
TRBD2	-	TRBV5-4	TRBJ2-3	TGTGCCAGCAGCTTGGGCCGGAGGACTAGCGGGGTTTATAGCACAGATACGCAGTATTTT	CASSLGRRTSGVYSTDTQYF
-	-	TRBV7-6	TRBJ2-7	TGTGCCAGCAGCTTAACTGGCGGGGGCCTTCTTAACTACGAGCAGTACTTC	CASSLTGGGLLNYEQYF
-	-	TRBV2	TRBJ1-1	TGTGCCAGCAGGACACCTCGGACATCCACGAACACTGAAGCTTTCTTT	CASRTPRTSTNTEAFF
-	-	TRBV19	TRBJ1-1	TGTGCCAGCGGGACTACAGGGAACACTGAAGCTTTCTTT	CASGTTGNTEAFF
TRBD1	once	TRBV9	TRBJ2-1	TGTGCCAGCAGCCCCCGGGACAGGGAATTTGGAAGTGAGCAGTTCTTC	CASSPRDREFGSEQFF
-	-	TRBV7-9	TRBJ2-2	TGTTCCAGCAGCCCCCGCGGCGCGGGGTACGCCGGGGAGCTGTTTTTT	CSSSPRGAGYAGELFF
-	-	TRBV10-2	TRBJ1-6	TGCGCCAGCAGTGGTACAACTAATTCACCCCTCCACTTT	CASSGTTNSPLHF
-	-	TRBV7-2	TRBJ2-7	TGTGCCAGCAGCTTTTCGGGTCGAGAGCAGTACTTC	CASSFSGREQYF
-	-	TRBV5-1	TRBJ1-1	TGCGCCAGCAGCTGGGGACAACAGAACACTGAAGCTTTCTTT	CASSWGQQNTEAFF
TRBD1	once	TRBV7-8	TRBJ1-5	TGTGCCAGCAGCGGGGACAGGGCAGCCCATCAGCCCCAGCATTTT	CASSGDRAAHQPQHF
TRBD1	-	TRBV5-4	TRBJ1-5	TGTGCCAGCAGCTCACAGGGGGCCGGTCAGCCCCAGCATTTT	CASSSQGAGQPQHF
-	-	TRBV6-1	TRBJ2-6	TGTGCCAGCTTCAGTGACTCTGGGGCCAACGTCCTGACTTTC	CASFSDSGANVLTF
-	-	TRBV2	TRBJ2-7	TGTGCCAGCAGTGAAGGGAGGTGGCTCACAAGAGGCTACGAGCAGTACTTC	CASSEGRWLTRGYEQYF
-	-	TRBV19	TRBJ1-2	TGTGCCAGTACCCAGACGTGGGGCCCCTATGGCTACACCTTC	CASTQTWGPYGYTF
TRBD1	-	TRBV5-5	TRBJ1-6	TGTGCCAGCAGTTCCACAGGGGTACGGAATTCACCCCTCCACTTT	CASSSTGVRNSPLHF
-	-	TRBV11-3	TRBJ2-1	TGTGCCAGCAGCCCTCCGGTGAGCTCCTACAATGAGCAGTTCTTC	CASSPPVSSYNEQFF
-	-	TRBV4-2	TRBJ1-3	TGTGCCAGCAGCTTACAGACGGGAGACTCTGGAAACACCATATATTTT	CASSLQTGDSGNTIYF
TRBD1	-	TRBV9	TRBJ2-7	TGTGCCAGCAGCGTAACTACAGGGGCGAGCTCCTACGAGCAGTACTTC	CASSVTTGASSYEQYF
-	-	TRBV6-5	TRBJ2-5	TGTGCCAGCATGACGACTGGTTCCTTGGAGACCCAGTACTTC	CASMTTGSLETQYF
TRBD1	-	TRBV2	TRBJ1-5	TGTGCCAGTTCGACAGGGGACCAGCCCCAGCATTTT	CASSTGDQPQHF
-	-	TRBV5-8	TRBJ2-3	TGTGCCTCCCAGGTTGGGGGCACGCAGTATTTT	CASQVGGTQYF
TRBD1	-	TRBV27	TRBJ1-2	TGTGCCAGCAGCTCTCTCGGGACAGGGGCTTCTGGCTACACCTTC	CASSSLGTGASGYTF
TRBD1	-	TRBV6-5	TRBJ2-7	TGTGCCAGTACCGCCGGGACAGTATCCGAGTACGAGCAGTACTTC	CASTAGTVSEYEQYF
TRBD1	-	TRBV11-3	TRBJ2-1	TGTGCCAGCAGCTTAGTGGCAGGGGGCGCCTACAATGAGCAGTTCTTC	CASSLVAGGAYNEQFF
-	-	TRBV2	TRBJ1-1	TGTGCCAGCATGGGGTGGGGACATAAGAACACTGAAGCTTTCTTT	CASMGWGHKNTEAFF
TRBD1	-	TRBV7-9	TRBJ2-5	TGTGCCAGCAGCTCGGGACAGACAGAAGAGACCCAGTACTTC	CASSSGQTEETQYF
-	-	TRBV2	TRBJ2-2	TGTGCCAGCAGTGAATTGAGGGGAGGAACCGGGGAGCTGTTTTTT	CASSELRGGTGELFF
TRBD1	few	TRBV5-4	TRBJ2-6	TGTGCCAGCAGCGGAACTTCAGGGGGCGCTGGGGCCAACGGCCTGACTTTC	CASSGTSGGAGANGLTF
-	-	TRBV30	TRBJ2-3	TGTGCCTGGAGTACTTCCACAGATACGCAGTATTTT	CAWSTSTDTQYF
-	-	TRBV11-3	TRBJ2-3	TGTGCCAGCAGCTTAGCTCTGGCGGGGTTCACAGATACGCAGTATTTT	CASSLALAGFTDTQYF
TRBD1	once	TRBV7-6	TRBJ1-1	TGTGCCAGCAGCTTTACAGGGGCTACTGAAGCTTTCTTT	CASSFTGATEAFF
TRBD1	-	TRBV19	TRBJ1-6	TGTGCCAGTAAGGGGACAGGGGGTAATTCACCCCTCCACTTT	CASKGTGGNSPLHF
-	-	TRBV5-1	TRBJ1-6	TGCGCCAGCAGCTTGGGAGACCAGGGTTCCTATAATTCACCCCTCCACTTT	CASSLGDQGSYNSPLHF
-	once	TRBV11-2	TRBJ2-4	TGTGCCAGCAGCTTACCGGGCATTCAGTACTTC	CASSLPGIQYF
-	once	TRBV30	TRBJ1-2	TGTGCCTGGGGCCAGGGTAACTATGGCTACACCTTC	CAWGQGNYGYTF
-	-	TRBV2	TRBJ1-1	TGTGCCAGCAGGAGGGCGAACACTGAAGCTTTCTTT	CASRRANTEAFF
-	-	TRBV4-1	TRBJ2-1	TGCGCCAGCAGCCAACCGGGACTGGAAAATGAGCAGTTCTTC	CASSQPGLENEQFF
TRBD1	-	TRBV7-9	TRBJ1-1	TGTGCCAGCAGACAAACAGGGGGCGTGGATGAAGCTTTCTTT	CASRQTGGVDEAFF
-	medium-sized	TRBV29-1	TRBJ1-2	TGCAGCGTTCACAACAACAACTATGGCTACACCTTC	CSVHNNNYGYTF
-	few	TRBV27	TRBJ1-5	TGTGCCAGCAGTTTATGGGGGGGAATTCAGCCCCAGCATTTT	CASSLWGGIQPQHF